The 21 T cell receptor beta chains presented below share a single source sample, sequenced in a study of shared clonotypes between healthy human individuals. Clones were sequenced by immunoSEQ multiplex PCR, and TCRdb holds only the in-frame ones, with some missing. Among about 650,000 clones, nearly 97% were seen once, and the ten largest hold 0.085% to 0.11%. CD8 cells classed as naive were CD45RO-negative and positively selected for CCR7, excluding terminally differentiated effector memory CD45RA+ cells. Specimen: naive CD8+ T cells sorted from blood. Every receptor here comes from a woman in her twenties or thirties in good health.

The chain combines TRBV14 with TRBJ2-7; D may be TRBD2 (5 bases). The CDR3 runs to 15 residues. V lost 0 bases to trimming and J lost 5 bases, with 14 bases between them. Germline loops: CDR1 SGHDN, CDR2 FVKESK. For the CDR3, the DNA is TGTGCCAGCAGCCAAGACGGAATCTGGGAGAACGAGCAGTACTTC. This translates into CASSQDGIWENEQYF.

The chain links TRBV4-1 to TRBJ2-7; D is ambiguous. The CDR3 has 16 residues. V was trimmed by 4 bases and J by 2 bases, leaving 18 bases between them. Germline V gives CDR1 MGHRA, CDR2 YSYEKL. CDR3 sequence (DNA): TGCGCCAGCAGCCCCCATGCCGAAAGATTTACCTACGAGCAGTACTTC. It is translated as CASSPHAERFTYEQYF.

This rearrangement joins TRBV11-2 to TRBJ2-3; no clear D gene. This CDR3 is 15 amino acids long. Germline assignment: CDR1 SGHAT and CDR2 FQNNGV. V shed 1 base and J shed 2 bases, with 10 bases lying between them. The CDR3 region is CASSLGHTSTDTQYF. The DNA of the CDR3 is TGTGCCAGCAGCTTAGGACATACATCCACAGATACGCAGTATTTT.

The chain recombines TRBV27 with TRBJ2-7; 10 nucleotides match TRBD1. The V gene end was trimmed by 6 bases and the J gene end by 1 base; junction bases not matched to a gene: 3. The CDR3 is made up of 14 amino acids. Germline assignment: CDR1 MNHEY and CDR2 SMNVEV (reference sequence). CDR3 residues: CASRWTGGSYEQYF. The CDR3 region has the DNA TGTGCCAGCAGATGGACAGGGGGTTCCTACGAGCAGTACTTC.

This clone was detected only once. V is TRBV9 and J is TRBJ1-1, with TRBD1 as a possible D gene (5 bases). The CDR3 has 13 residues. CDR1 SGDLS and CDR2 YYNGEE come from the germline V gene. Trimming took 0 bases from V and 11 from J, leaving 14 bases between them. CDR3 sequence (DNA): TGTGCCAGCAGCGTAGGCCAGGGTCCCAGGGCTTTCTTT. Translating it yields CASSVGQGPRAFF.

V is TRBV4-1 and J is TRBJ2-3; D is uncertain. The CDR3 length is 16 residues. Trimming took off 1 base at V and 1 base at J, with 12 bases between the two ends. Germline V gene data show CDR1 as MGHRA and CDR2 as YSYEKL. CDR3 protein: CASSQGVATRTDTQYF. The DNA of the CDR3 is TGCGCCAGCAGCCAAGGGGTAGCAACACGCACAGATACGCAGTATTTT.

The chain uses TRBV1 and TRBJ2-3; the table gives TRBD2 as D, unverified against the DNA. TRBV1 is designated a pseudogene. The CDR3 is made up of 15 amino acids. The DNA of the CDR3 is TGCACCAGCAGCCGAAGAACGGTTAGCACAGATACGCAGTATTTT. Amino acid sequence: CTSSRRTVSTDTQYF.

The V gene is TRBV27, the J gene TRBJ2-3; 8 nucleotides align to TRBD2. Germline V gene lookup returns CDR1 MNHEY and CDR2 SMNVEV (reference sequence). This CDR3 region has 14 residues. Trimming took 6 bases from V and 2 from J; bases not matched to a gene: 4. CDR3 protein: CASRTGGITDTQYF. CDR3 nucleotides: TGTGCCAGCAGGACGGGGGGGATCACAGATACGCAGTATTTT.

The CDR3 reads CASSLGGSGVKETQYF. The DNA for the CDR3 is TGTGCCAGCAGCTTAGGCGGGAGCGGAGTCAAAGAGACCCAGTACTTC. This chain connects TRBV13 to TRBJ2-5, with D possibly being TRBD2 (6 bases). The V gene lost 0 bases and the J gene lost 3 bases, with 14 bases spanning the gap. Germline V lookup: CDR1 PRHDT, CDR2 FYEKMQ (reference sequence). The CDR3 is 16 residues long. Full variable domain (rest looked up from reference TRBV13 and TRBJ2-5): AAGVIQSPRHLIKEKRETATLKCYPIPRHDTVYWYQQGPGQDPQFLISFYEKMQSDKGSIPDRFSAQQFSDYHSELNMSSLELGDSALYFCASSLGGSGVKETQYFGPGTRLLVL.

The rearrangement joins TRBV29-1 to TRBJ1-1; D remains unclear. Trimming removed 2 bases from V and 5 bases from J, with 12 bases in between. CDR3 length: 13 residues. The germline V gene encodes CDR1 SQVTM and CDR2 ANQGSEA. As DNA, the CDR3 is TGCAGCGTTGAACCCGGTGGGGTTACTGAAGCTTTCTTT. Amino acids: CSVEPGGVTEAFF.

The gene calls are TRBV19 and TRBJ2-2; the match to TRBD2 covers 9 bases. CDR1 is LNHDA, CDR2 SQIVND, per germline (reference sequence). This CDR3 region has 17 residues. The V segment lost 0 bases and the J segment 3 bases; nucleotides outside the gene matches: 5. CDR3 region: CASSIDLTSGDTGELFF. The CDR3 DNA is TGTGCCAGTAGTATAGATCTGACTAGCGGAGACACCGGGGAGCTGTTTTTT.

This clone was detected only once. The CDR3 coding sequence is TGTGCCAGTAGTTTCTTTACTTTCGGGGGAATTGAAGCTTTCTTT. Amino acids: CASSFFTFGGIEAFF. The V gene is TRBV19, the J gene TRBJ1-1; D is possibly TRBD1 (5 bases). V dropped 5 bases and J dropped 7 bases, with 20 bases sitting between them. CDR1 is LNHDA and CDR2 is SQIVND in the germline V gene (reference sequence). The CDR3 covers 15 residues.

This chain links TRBV11-2 with TRBJ2-1; TRBD2 aligns across 16 bases. The CDR3 runs to 17 residues. Trimming at V came to 3 bases and at J to 4 bases, leaving 3 bases not matched to a gene. CDR1 is SGHAT, CDR2 FQNNGV, per germline. CDR3 DNA sequence: TGTGCCAGCAGCTTGGGACTAGCGGGAGGGCTATACAATGAGCAGTTCTTC. This encodes CASSLGLAGGLYNEQFF.

The rearrangement uses TRBV27 and TRBJ2-7; 12 nucleotides agree with TRBD2. Trimming at V came to 6 bases and at J to 2 bases, leaving 11 bases not matched to a gene. The CDR3 length is 17 residues. CDR1 is MNHEY, CDR2 SMNVEV, per germline (reference sequence). CDR3: CASRRGTSGSGTYEQYF. DNA of the CDR3: TGTGCCAGCAGACGCGGGACTAGCGGGTCTGGGACCTACGAGCAGTACTTC.

The V and J genes are TRBV27 and TRBJ2-6, with D maybe TRBD1 (6 bases). Germline-derived CDR1 and CDR2 are MNHEY and SMNVEV (reference sequence). V was shortened by 5 bases and J by 3 bases, with 14 bases between the two germline ends. CDR3 length: 16 residues. This CDR3 reads CASSPGQPYGANVLTF. DNA of the CDR3: TGTGCCAGCAGTCCTGGACAGCCGTATGGGGCCAACGTCCTGACTTTC.

The chain joins TRBV7-8 to TRBJ2-1; D ambiguous. Germline V lookup: CDR1 SGHVS, CDR2 FQNEAQ. Trimming shortened V by 0 bases and J by 3 bases, and 15 bases separated the two germline ends. The CDR3 runs 17 residues. The DNA for the CDR3 is TGTGCCAGCAGCTTAGCCGGTACCGCCTCTTTCTACAATGAGCAGTTCTTC. Translated: CASSLAGTASFYNEQFF.

The CDR3 DNA is TGTGCCAGCAGAATGGGGGCTCCTAATGAAAAACTGTTTTTT. Its translation: CASRMGAPNEKLFF. The rearrangement uses TRBV28 and TRBJ1-4; D might be TRBD1 (6 bases). This CDR3 contains 14 residues. Per germline, CDR1 MDHEN and CDR2 SYDVKM. V was clipped by 6 bases and J by 3 bases, with 11 bases between them.

The rearrangement uses TRBV28 and TRBJ2-3, with D unclear. Germline values: CDR1 MDHEN, CDR2 SYDVKM. The CDR3 spans 17 residues. The V end lost 4 bases, the J end lost 6 bases, and 23 bases lay between the germline ends. CDR3 amino acids: CASSSYGLQTRKDTQYF. The CDR3 region has the DNA TGTGCCAGCAGTTCATATGGGCTCCAGACCAGGAAGGATACGCAGTATTTT.

The chain links TRBV2 to TRBJ1-4, with a possible D match to TRBD1 (6 bases). The CDR3 has 16 amino acids. The germline V gene has CDR1 SNHLY and CDR2 FYNNEI. Deletions cut 4 bases from V and 0 bases from J, with 12 bases between. The DNA for the CDR3 is TGTGCCAGCAGTGCAGGGGATGGATCAACTAATGAAAAACTGTTTTTT. Its translation is CASSAGDGSTNEKLFF.

This CDR3 is CASIVQSSTDTQYF. For the CDR3, the DNA is TGTGCCAGCATCGTGCAGAGTAGCACAGATACGCAGTATTTT. V and J are TRBV5-6 and TRBJ2-3; no firm D call. Trimming shortened V by 6 bases and J by 0 bases, and 11 bases separated the two germline ends. The germline CDR1 and CDR2 sequences are SGHDT and YYEEEE. The CDR3 loop spans 14 amino acids.

The CDR3 DNA sequence: TGTGCCAGCAGCGGGGGGACAGGGATCTTCTCCTACGAGCAGTACTTC. This sequence encodes CASSGGTGIFSYEQYF. The chain links TRBV5-8 to TRBJ2-7; TRBD1 matches 9 bases. Trimming removed 4 bases from V and 0 bases from J; junction bases left unmatched: 8. This CDR3 has 16 residues. Per germline, CDR1 SGHTS and CDR2 YDEGEE. Filled out from reference TRBV5-8 and TRBJ2-7, the complete variable domain reads EAGVTQSPTHLIKTRGQQATLRCSPISGHTSVYWYQQALGLGLQFLLWYDEGEERNRGNFPPRFSGRQFPNYSSELNVNALELEDSALYLCASSGGTGIFSYEQYFGPGTRLTVT.